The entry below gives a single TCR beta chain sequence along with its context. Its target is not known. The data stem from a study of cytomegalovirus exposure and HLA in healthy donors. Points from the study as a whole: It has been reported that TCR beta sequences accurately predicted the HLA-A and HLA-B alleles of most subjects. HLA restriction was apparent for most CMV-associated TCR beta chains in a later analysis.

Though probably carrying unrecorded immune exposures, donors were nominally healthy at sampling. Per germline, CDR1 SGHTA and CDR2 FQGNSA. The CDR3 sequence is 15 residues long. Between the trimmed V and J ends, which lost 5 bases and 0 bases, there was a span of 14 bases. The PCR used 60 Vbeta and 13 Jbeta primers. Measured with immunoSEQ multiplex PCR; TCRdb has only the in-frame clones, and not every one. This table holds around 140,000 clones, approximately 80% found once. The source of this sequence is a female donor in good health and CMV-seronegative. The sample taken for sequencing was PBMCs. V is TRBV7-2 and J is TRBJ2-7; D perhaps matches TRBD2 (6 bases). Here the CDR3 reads CASSPAGQLSYEQYF. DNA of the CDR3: TGTGCCAGCAGCCCGGCGGGGCAACTCTCCTACGAGCAGTACTTC. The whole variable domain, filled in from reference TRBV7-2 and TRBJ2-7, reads GAGVSQSPSNKVTEKGKDVELRCDPISGHTALYWYRQSLGQGLEFLIYFQGNSAPDKSGLPSDRFSAERTGGSVSTLTIQRTQQEDSAVYLCASSPAGQLSYEQYFGPGTRLTVT.